A single sample gave rise to the 8 T cell receptor beta chains below, sequenced in a study of radiotherapy plus CTLA-4 blockade in lung cancer. Clones were sequenced by immunoSEQ multiplex PCR, and TCRdb holds only the in-frame ones, with some missing. The profile shows about 80,000 clones, under 80% of them singletons. The input for sequencing was peripheral blood, taken from a patient treated with radiotherapy plus ipilimumab. The receptors were sampled from a human donor with non-small cell lung cancer whose response to radiotherapy plus ipilimumab could not be evaluated. Some clones in this sample may be carry-over from other donors' samples.

The rearrangement uses TRBV4-2 and TRBJ1-3; 12 bases line up with TRBD1. From germline, CDR1 is LGHNA and CDR2 YNFKEQ. The CDR3 has 19 amino acids. V shed 0 bases, J shed 2 bases, and the junction held 8 bases outside the gene matches. This CDR3 is CASSQDRDRGRSAGNTIYF. The CDR3 DNA reads as TGTGCCAGCAGCCAAGACCGGGACAGGGGGCGATCGGCTGGAAACACCATATATTTT.

The V gene is TRBV5-1, the J gene TRBJ1-6; 8 nucleotides agree with TRBD1. Losses at the gene ends were 0 bases for V and 9 bases for J; bases not matched to a gene: 5. Germline V lookup: CDR1 SGHRS, CDR2 YFSETQ. The CDR3 consists of 15 residues. CDR3 region: CASSLVRQGSSPLHF. Here the CDR3 DNA reads TGCGCCAGCAGCTTGGTTCGACAGGGGAGTTCACCCCTCCACTTT.

J is TRBJ2-4 and V is TRBV28; D possibly corresponds to TRBD2 (5 bases). The germline V gene encodes CDR1 MDHEN and CDR2 SYDVKM. Between the trimmed V and J ends, which lost 5 bases and 14 bases, there was a span of 19 bases. This CDR3 contains 13 residues. The CDR3 here is CASSMYSGRPKYF. CDR3 DNA sequence: TGTGCCAGCAGTATGTACAGCGGCAGACCGAAGTACTTC.

Only a few counts were recorded for this clone. J is TRBJ2-3 and V is TRBV9; 8 positions match TRBD2. CDR3 size: 16 residues. The V gene end was trimmed by 3 bases and the J gene end by 6 bases; junction bases not matched to a gene: 12. In germline, CDR1 is SGDLS, CDR2 YYNGEE. CDR3 residues: CASSGGGSGGPDTQYF. The CDR3, as DNA: TGTGCCAGCAGCGGGGGTGGAAGCGGGGGTCCCGATACGCAGTATTTT.

The chain couples TRBV5-1 to TRBJ2-2; TRBD1 matches at 7 bases. The J segment lost 7 bases and the V segment lost 4 bases, leaving 7 bases of the junction unmatched. The CDR3 extends over 14 amino acids. Germline V gene sequence: CDR1 SGHRS, CDR2 YFSETQ. The CDR3 DNA is TGCGCCAGCAGCCGCGGACAGGTCATCGGGGAGCTGTTTTTT. Translated, it gives CASSRGQVIGELFF.

This chain joins TRBV4-1 and TRBJ2-1; TRBD1 matches at 7 bases. In germline, CDR1 is MGHRA, CDR2 YSYEKL. V was pared by 4 bases and J by 5 bases, with 5 bases of the junction left unmatched. The CDR3 totals 14 residues. The CDR3 reads CASSRGQVDNEQFF. The CDR3 DNA follows: TGCGCCAGCAGCCGAGGACAGGTTGACAATGAGCAGTTCTTC.

This chain links TRBV19 with TRBJ2-1; maybe TRBD1 (6 bases). Germline CDR1 LNHDA, CDR2 SQIVND (reference sequence). V lost 6 bases and J 15 bases, leaving 21 bases between the germline ends. This CDR3 spans 13 amino acids. This chain's CDR3 is CASRLGGSSGRFF. CDR3 DNA: TGTGCCAGTAGGTTAGGGGGATCGAGTGGGCGGTTCTTC.

This clone was detected only once. V usage is TRBV4-1 and J usage is TRBJ2-7, with D perhaps TRBD2 (5 bases). Trimming took off 2 bases at V and 2 bases at J, with 16 bases between the two ends. This CDR3 contains 16 residues. CDR1 and CDR2 from the germline V gene are MGHRA and YSYEKL. DNA of the CDR3: TGCGCCAGCAGCCAAAAAAACGAGCGGTGGACCTACGAGCAGTACTTC. Translated: CASSQKNERWTYEQYF.